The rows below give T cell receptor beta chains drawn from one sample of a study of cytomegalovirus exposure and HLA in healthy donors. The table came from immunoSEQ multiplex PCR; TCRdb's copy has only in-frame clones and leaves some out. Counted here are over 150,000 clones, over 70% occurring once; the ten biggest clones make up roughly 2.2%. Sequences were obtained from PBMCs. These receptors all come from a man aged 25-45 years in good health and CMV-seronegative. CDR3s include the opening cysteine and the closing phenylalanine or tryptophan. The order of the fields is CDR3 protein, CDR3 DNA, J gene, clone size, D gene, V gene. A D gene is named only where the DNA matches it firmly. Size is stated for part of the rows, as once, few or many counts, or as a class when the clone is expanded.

CDR3 protein: CASSFPSGGADTQYF; CDR3 DNA: TGTGCCAGCAGCTTTCCTAGCGGGGGGGCAGATACGCAGTATTTT; J gene: TRBJ2-3; clone size: NA; D gene: TRBD2; V gene: TRBV5-4
CDR3 protein: CAWSVHRSSGANTGELFF; CDR3 DNA: TGTGCCTGGAGTGTACATCGGTCGTCAGGGGCGAACACCGGGGAGCTGTTTTTT; J gene: TRBJ2-2; clone size: NA; D gene: NA; V gene: TRBV30
CDR3 protein: CASNREGSYNEQFF; CDR3 DNA: TGTGCCAGCAACCGGGAAGGCTCCTACAATGAGCAGTTCTTC; J gene: TRBJ2-1; clone size: NA; D gene: NA; V gene: TRBV2
CDR3 protein: CASSGRQGSEAFF; CDR3 DNA: TGTGCCAGCAGCGGAAGACAGGGGTCTGAAGCTTTCTTT; J gene: TRBJ1-1; clone size: NA; D gene: TRBD1; V gene: TRBV11-2
CDR3 protein: CASSLDGYGYTF; CDR3 DNA: TGCGCCAGCAGCTTGGACGGCTATGGCTACACCTTC; J gene: TRBJ1-2; clone size: NA; D gene: NA; V gene: TRBV5-1
CDR3 protein: CASSGTSGAPGREQYF; CDR3 DNA: TGTGCCAGTAGTGGGACTAGCGGGGCGCCTGGCCGCGAGCAGTACTTC; J gene: TRBJ2-7; clone size: NA; D gene: TRBD2; V gene: TRBV19
CDR3 protein: CASSLEGVGPAEQFF; CDR3 DNA: TGTGCCAGCAGCTTAGAGGGGGTAGGTCCGGCTGAGCAGTTCTTC; J gene: TRBJ2-1; clone size: few; D gene: NA; V gene: TRBV13
CDR3 protein: CASSPSSGGRNTEAFF; CDR3 DNA: TGTGCCAGCAGCCCTTCTTCGGGTGGGAGGAACACTGAAGCTTTCTTT; J gene: TRBJ1-1; clone size: NA; D gene: NA; V gene: TRBV7-9
CDR3 protein: CASSLRQGGYEQYF; CDR3 DNA: TGTGCCAGCAGCTTGCGACAGGGGGGGTACGAGCAGTACTTC; J gene: TRBJ2-7; clone size: NA; D gene: TRBD1; V gene: TRBV5-4
CDR3 protein: CASSQESSEPQETQYF; CDR3 DNA: TGTGCCAGCAGCCAAGAGTCTAGCGAACCCCAAGAGACCCAGTACTTC; J gene: TRBJ2-5; clone size: NA; D gene: NA; V gene: TRBV4-2
CDR3 protein: CASIRGSTYNSPLHF; CDR3 DNA: TGTGCCAGCATCCGCGGTAGCACCTATAATTCACCCCTCCACTTT; J gene: TRBJ1-6; clone size: NA; D gene: NA; V gene: TRBV28
CDR3 protein: CASSIPTGCEPEAFF; CDR3 DNA: TGTGCCAGCAGCATACCGACAGGATGCGAGCCTGAAGCTTTCTTT; J gene: TRBJ1-1; clone size: NA; D gene: NA; V gene: TRBV21-1
CDR3 protein: CSGVPGTIINNEQFF; CDR3 DNA: TGCAGCGGTGTTCCCGGGACAATAATCAACAATGAGCAGTTCTTC; J gene: TRBJ2-1; clone size: NA; D gene: NA; V gene: TRBV29-1
CDR3 protein: CASSLVTGGYEQYF; CDR3 DNA: TGTGCCAGCAGCTTAGTTACAGGGGGATACGAGCAGTACTTC; J gene: TRBJ2-7; clone size: NA; D gene: TRBD1; V gene: TRBV7-2
CDR3 protein: CASIRGTSTGYTF; CDR3 DNA: TGTGCCAGCATTAGAGGGACTTCAACTGGCTACACCTTC; J gene: TRBJ1-2; clone size: NA; D gene: NA; V gene: TRBV6-1
CDR3 protein: CASSSGQGLYEQYF; CDR3 DNA: TGTGCCAGCAGCTCGGGACAGGGCCTCTACGAGCAGTACTTC; J gene: TRBJ2-7; clone size: NA; D gene: TRBD1; V gene: TRBV13
CDR3 protein: CASSLGTGGVYGYTF; CDR3 DNA: TGCGCCAGCAGCTTAGGGACAGGGGGCGTTTATGGCTACACCTTC; J gene: TRBJ1-2; clone size: NA; D gene: TRBD1; V gene: TRBV5-1
CDR3 protein: CASSPMGQNSPLHF; CDR3 DNA: TGTGCCAGCTCACCAATGGGACAGAATTCACCCCTCCACTTT; J gene: TRBJ1-6; clone size: NA; D gene: TRBD1; V gene: TRBV18
CDR3 protein: CATEGTGHTGELFF; CDR3 DNA: TGTGCCACCGAAGGGACAGGGCACACCGGGGAGCTGTTTTTT; J gene: TRBJ2-2; clone size: NA; D gene: TRBD1; V gene: TRBV6-1
CDR3 protein: CASSPIGGSGGYTF; CDR3 DNA: TGTGCCAGCAGCCCTATAGGGGGTAGTGGTGGCTACACCTTC; J gene: TRBJ1-2; clone size: NA; D gene: NA; V gene: TRBV9
CDR3 protein: CSVEGRNQETQYF; CDR3 DNA: TGCAGCGTTGAAGGGCGGAACCAAGAGACCCAGTACTTC; J gene: TRBJ2-5; clone size: few; D gene: NA; V gene: TRBV29-1
CDR3 protein: CASSPQGANYGYTF; CDR3 DNA: TGTGCCAGCAGCCCACAGGGGGCTAACTATGGCTACACCTTC; J gene: TRBJ1-2; clone size: NA; D gene: TRBD1; V gene: TRBV28
CDR3 protein: CASSPGSGFGQFF; CDR3 DNA: TGTGCCAGCAGCCCGGGGTCGGGTTTCGGGCAGTTCTTC; J gene: TRBJ2-1; clone size: NA; D gene: NA; V gene: TRBV11-2
CDR3 protein: CASSYPGGDEQYF; CDR3 DNA: TGTGCCAGCAGTTACCCAGGGGGCGACGAGCAGTACTTC; J gene: TRBJ2-7; clone size: NA; D gene: TRBD1; V gene: TRBV6-6
CDR3 protein: CASTSGFGLGSSGANVLTF; CDR3 DNA: TGTGCCAGCACCTCGGGATTCGGATTGGGAAGCTCTGGGGCCAACGTCCTGACTTTC; J gene: TRBJ2-6; clone size: NA; D gene: NA; V gene: TRBV5-4
CDR3 protein: CASQTEVMEQYF; CDR3 DNA: TGTGCCAGCCAGACAGAGGTAATGGAGCAGTACTTC; J gene: TRBJ2-5; clone size: NA; D gene: NA; V gene: TRBV7-9
CDR3 protein: CASSQEGGSGELFF; CDR3 DNA: TGCGCCAGCAGCCAAGAGGGAGGGTCCGGGGAGCTGTTTTTT; J gene: TRBJ2-2; clone size: once; D gene: TRBD2; V gene: TRBV4-3
CDR3 protein: CASSLGSGSYNEQFF; CDR3 DNA: TGTGCTAGCAGCTTAGGTTCAGGCTCCTACAATGAGCAGTTCTTC; J gene: TRBJ2-1; clone size: NA; D gene: NA; V gene: TRBV7-7